In this sample, the clone carrying this TCR beta chain turned up once. No antigen is known for it. The sample is drawn from a study of cytomegalovirus exposure and HLA in healthy donors. The study, taken as a whole, reports: Sequencing depth roughly uniform across donors was assumed in presence/absence analyses.

With 60 Vbeta and 13 Jbeta primers, the PCR was carried out. Some clones are missing from TCRdb's copy, which holds only in-frame ones; the method was immunoSEQ multiplex PCR. In the table there are approximately 140,000 clones, over 70% of which are singletons. Looked up from germline, CDR1 is SQVTM and CDR2 is ANQGSEA. The CDR3 is 13 amino acids. V shed 7 bases and J shed 4 bases, with 16 bases lying between them. The TCR was taken from a woman in her forties in good health and CMV-seropositive. J is TRBJ1-2 and V is TRBV29-1, with a possible D match to TRBD1 (6 bases). Material: PBMCs. As DNA, the CDR3 is TGCAGCGCCGGGGGGGACATGTCCTATGGCTACACCTTC. Protein: CSAGGDMSYGYTF.